Below are 4 T cell receptor beta chains sequenced from a single sample in a study of T-cell memory formation after mild COVID-19. TCRdb recomputed calls from the 5' RACE reads with MiXCR, one row per CDR3 protein. The table lists about 430,000 distinct CDR3 sequences, approximately 24% of them singletons. The sequenced sample was PBMCs or a T cell subset sorted from them (not recorded which). Every receptor here comes from an adult woman who had mild COVID-19 (a few samples of this study predate the infection). Cell type and time point are not known.

This clonotype was detected a few times. This chain connects TRBV29-1 to TRBJ2-1; TRBD1 matches 9 bases. The germline gives CDR1 SQVTM, CDR2 ANQGSEA. With 7 bases clipped from V and 4 bases from J, the junction kept 8 bases outside the gene matches. The CDR3 is 14 residues long. The CDR3 sequence: CSASGDRAYNEQFF. The CDR3 nucleotides are TGCAGCGCCAGTGGGGACAGGGCTTACAATGAGCAGTTCTTC.

The genes are TRBV5-4 and TRBJ2-2, with TRBD1 as a possible D gene (7 bases). Trimming left V 3 bases short and J 3 bases short, with 15 bases between. Germline loops: CDR1 SGHNT, CDR2 YYREEE (reference sequence). The CDR3 consists of 16 residues. CDR3: CASSYYRGGDTGELFF. The CDR3 DNA follows: TGTGCCAGCAGCTACTACAGGGGAGGCGACACCGGGGAGCTGTTTTTT.

The chain combines TRBV28 with TRBJ1-2, with 10 bases identical to TRBD1. V shed 5 bases and J 8 bases; nucleotides not matched to a gene: 5. CDR3 length equals 13 residues. Germline CDR1 is MDHEN and CDR2 is SYDVKM. CDR3 bases: TGTGCCAGCAGTCCGGACAGGGGGGAGGGCTACACCTTC. It specifies CASSPDRGEGYTF.

V and J are TRBV6-5 and TRBJ2-1; D is unresolved. This CDR3 has 12 amino acids. Germline-derived CDR1 and CDR2 are MNHEY and SVGAGI. The V end was cut by 0 bases, the J end by 9 bases, with 6 bases between. CDR3 region: CASSYSYGEQFF. The CDR3 DNA follows: TGTGCCAGCAGTTACTCCTATGGTGAGCAGTTCTTC.